Here is one T cell receptor beta chain with its context. Its antigen is currently unknown. The record originates from a study of cytomegalovirus exposure and HLA in healthy donors. For the study at large: Per a later analysis, the 666 first-cohort and 120 or so validation repertoires shared one platform. Notes on the study in general: The TCR clusters that emerged in the first cohort tended, a later analysis found, to co-occur in the 95 to 150 validation repertoires. In vitro checks showed that a few CMV-associated chains really do target CMV antigens.

Clones were sequenced by immunoSEQ multiplex PCR, and TCRdb holds only the in-frame ones, with some missing. This sample has about 110,000 clones, with roughly 89% found just once. With V trimmed by 2 bases and J by 1 base, 14 bases remained unmatched. This CDR3 is built from 19 residues. Germline values: CDR1 LNHNV, CDR2 YYDKDF (reference sequence). Sequencing was carried out using PBMCs. The clonotype was recovered from a woman in her late teens or twenties in good health and CMV-seronegative. The chain uses TRBV15 and TRBJ1-1, with TRBD1 matching over 9 bases. As DNA, the CDR3 is TGTGCCACCAGCAGATGGGGACCAACAGGGGGCGAGACGAACACTGAAGCTTTCTTT. Encoded protein: CATSRWGPTGGETNTEAFF.